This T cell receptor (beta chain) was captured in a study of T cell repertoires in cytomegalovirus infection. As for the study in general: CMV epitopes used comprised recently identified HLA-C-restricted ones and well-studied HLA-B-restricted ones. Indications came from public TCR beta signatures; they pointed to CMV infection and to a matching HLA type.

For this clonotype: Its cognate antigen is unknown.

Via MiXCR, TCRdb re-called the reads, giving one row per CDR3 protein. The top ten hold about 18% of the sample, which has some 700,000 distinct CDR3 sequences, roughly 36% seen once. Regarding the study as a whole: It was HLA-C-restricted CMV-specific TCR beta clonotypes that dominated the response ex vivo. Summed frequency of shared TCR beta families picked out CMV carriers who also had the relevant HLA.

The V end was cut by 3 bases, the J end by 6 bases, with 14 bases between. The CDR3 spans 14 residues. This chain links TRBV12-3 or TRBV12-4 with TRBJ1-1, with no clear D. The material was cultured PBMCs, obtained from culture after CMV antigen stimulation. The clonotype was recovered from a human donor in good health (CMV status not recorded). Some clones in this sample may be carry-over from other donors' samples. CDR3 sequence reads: CASSLTASGPEAFF. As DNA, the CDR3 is TGTGCCAGCAGTTTGACGGCCAGTGGACCTGAAGCTTTCTTT.